The T cell receptor beta chain under discussion was sequenced for a study of shared clonotypes between healthy human individuals. At the level of the study: Three CD4 naive, three CD4 memory, two CD8 naive and one CD8 memory plate were used per donor. Study outcomes and limitations: A small donor pool kept down the genetic and exposure-history diversity that was represented. Clonotype sharing among donors, it was expected, would be affected by sequencing depth. Memory subsets generally showed smaller estimated richness than naive subsets did.

Sequenced by immunoSEQ multiplex PCR; TCRdb stores in-frame clones only, minus some. This sample yields around 2,100,000 clones, of which about 95% are seen a single time; roughly 1.2% belongs to the top ten. As concerns this clone: Antigen: not known.

Only CD45RO-negative cells positively selected for CCR7 counted as naive CD8 cells, so terminally differentiated effector memory CD45RA+ cells were excluded. V was trimmed by 7 bases and J by 2 bases, leaving 23 bases between them. CDR3 size: 18 residues. Germline lookup yields CDR1 SEHNR and CDR2 FQNEAQ (reference sequence). The specimen was naive CD8+ T cells sorted from blood. This rearrangement joins TRBV7-9 to TRBJ1-4, with unresolved D. This TCR derives from a man between 18 and 29 years old in good health. The CDR3, as DNA: TGTGCCAGCACCACGACGGAAATCGGGCTCCCTACTAATGAAAAACTGTTTTTT. Protein sequence: CASTTTEIGLPTNEKLFF.